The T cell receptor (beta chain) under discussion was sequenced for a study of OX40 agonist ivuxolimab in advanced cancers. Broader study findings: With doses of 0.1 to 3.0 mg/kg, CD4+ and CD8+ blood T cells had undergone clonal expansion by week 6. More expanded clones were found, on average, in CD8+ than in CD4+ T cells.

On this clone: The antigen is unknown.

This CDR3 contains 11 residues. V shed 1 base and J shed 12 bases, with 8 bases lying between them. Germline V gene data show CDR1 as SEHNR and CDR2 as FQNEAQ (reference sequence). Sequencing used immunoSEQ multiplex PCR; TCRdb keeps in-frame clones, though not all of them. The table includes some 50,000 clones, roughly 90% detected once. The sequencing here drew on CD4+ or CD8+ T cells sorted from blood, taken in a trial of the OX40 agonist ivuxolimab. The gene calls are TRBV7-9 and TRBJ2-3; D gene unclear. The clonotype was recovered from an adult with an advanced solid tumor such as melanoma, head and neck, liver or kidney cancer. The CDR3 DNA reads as TGTGCCAGCAGCTTAGGCCCCTTCCAGTATTTT. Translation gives CASSLGPFQYF.